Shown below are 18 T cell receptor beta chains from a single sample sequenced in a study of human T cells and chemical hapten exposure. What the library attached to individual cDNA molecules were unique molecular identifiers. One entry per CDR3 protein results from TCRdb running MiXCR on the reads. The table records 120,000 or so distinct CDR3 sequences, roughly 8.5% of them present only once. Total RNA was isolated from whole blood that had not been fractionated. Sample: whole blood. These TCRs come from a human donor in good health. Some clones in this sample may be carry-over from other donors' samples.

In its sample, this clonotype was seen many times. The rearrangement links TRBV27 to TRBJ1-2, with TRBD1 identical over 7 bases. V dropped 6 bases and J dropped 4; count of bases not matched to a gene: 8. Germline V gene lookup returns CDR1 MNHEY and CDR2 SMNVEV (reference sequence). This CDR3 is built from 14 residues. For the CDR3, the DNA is TGTGCCAGCAGCAGACAGGGTTACACCTATGGCTACACCTTC. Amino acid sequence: CASSRQGYTYGYTF.

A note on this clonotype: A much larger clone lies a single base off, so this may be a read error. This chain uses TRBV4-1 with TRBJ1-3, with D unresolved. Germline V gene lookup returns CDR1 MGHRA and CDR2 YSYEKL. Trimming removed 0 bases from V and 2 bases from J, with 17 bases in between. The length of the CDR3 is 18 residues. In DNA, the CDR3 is TGCGCCAGCAGCCAAGATGGGGTTGGGTGGGGAGCTGGAAACACCATATATTTT. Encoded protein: CASSQDGVGWGAGNTIYF.

In DNA form, the CDR3 reads TGCAGTGCTAGAGTACGAGGAGGAGGAGATACGCAGTATTTT. It translates to CSARVRGGGDTQYF. The chain carries TRBV20-1 and TRBJ2-3; D is perhaps TRBD2 (5 bases). The CDR3 contains 14 residues. Germline values: CDR1 DFQATT, CDR2 SNEGSKA (reference sequence). Trimming pared 1 base from V and 5 bases from J, leaving 13 bases between.

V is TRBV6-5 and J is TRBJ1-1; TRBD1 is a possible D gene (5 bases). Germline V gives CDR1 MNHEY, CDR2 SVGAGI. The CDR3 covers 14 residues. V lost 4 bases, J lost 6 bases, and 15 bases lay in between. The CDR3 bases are TGTGCCAGCAGTTTCGGACGGGGGAGGGCTGAAGCTTTCTTT. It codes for CASSFGRGRAEAFF.

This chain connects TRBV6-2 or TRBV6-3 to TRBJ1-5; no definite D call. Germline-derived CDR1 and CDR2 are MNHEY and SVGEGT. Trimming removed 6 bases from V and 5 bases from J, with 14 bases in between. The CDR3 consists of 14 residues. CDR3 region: CASRGTVDHQPQHF. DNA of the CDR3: TGTGCCAGCAGGGGAACAGTCGACCATCAGCCCCAGCATTTT.

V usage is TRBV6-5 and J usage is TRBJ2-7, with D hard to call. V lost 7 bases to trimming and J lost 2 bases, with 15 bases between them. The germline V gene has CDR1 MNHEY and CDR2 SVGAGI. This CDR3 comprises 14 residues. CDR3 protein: CASTPLGQPYEQYF. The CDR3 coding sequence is TGTGCCAGCACTCCACTCGGGCAGCCCTACGAGCAGTACTTC.

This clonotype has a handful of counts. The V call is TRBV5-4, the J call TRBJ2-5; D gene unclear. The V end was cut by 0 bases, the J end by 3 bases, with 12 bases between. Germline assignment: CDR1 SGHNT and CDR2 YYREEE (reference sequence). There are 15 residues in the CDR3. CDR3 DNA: TGTGCCAGCAGCTTGGTAGGGCAGGTAAAAGAGACCCAGTACTTC. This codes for CASSLVGQVKETQYF. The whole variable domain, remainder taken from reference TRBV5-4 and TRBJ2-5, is ETGVTQSPTHLIKTRGQQVTLRCSSQSGHNTVSWYQQALGQGPQFIFQYYREEENGRGNFPPRFSGLQFPNYSSELNVNALELDDSALYLCASSLVGQVKETQYFGPGTRLLVL.

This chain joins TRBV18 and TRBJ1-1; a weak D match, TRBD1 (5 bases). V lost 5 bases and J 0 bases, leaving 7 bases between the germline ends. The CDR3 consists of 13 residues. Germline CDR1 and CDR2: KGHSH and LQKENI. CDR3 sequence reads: CASSEGLNTEAFF. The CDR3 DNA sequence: TGTGCCAGCTCAGAGGGGTTGAACACTGAAGCTTTCTTT.

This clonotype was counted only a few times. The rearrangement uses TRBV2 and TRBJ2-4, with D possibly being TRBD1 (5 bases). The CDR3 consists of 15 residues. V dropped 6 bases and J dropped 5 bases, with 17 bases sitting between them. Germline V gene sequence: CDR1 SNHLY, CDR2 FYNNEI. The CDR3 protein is CASRDTDNPENIQYF. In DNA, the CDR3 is TGTGCCAGCAGAGATACGGACAACCCAGAAAACATTCAGTACTTC. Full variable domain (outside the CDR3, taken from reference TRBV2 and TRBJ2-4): EPEVTQTPSHQVTQMGQEVILRCVPISNHLYFYWYRQILGQKVEFLVSFYNNEISEKSEIFDDQFSVERPDGSNFTLKIRSTKLEDSAMYFCASRDTDNPENIQYFGAGTRLSVL.

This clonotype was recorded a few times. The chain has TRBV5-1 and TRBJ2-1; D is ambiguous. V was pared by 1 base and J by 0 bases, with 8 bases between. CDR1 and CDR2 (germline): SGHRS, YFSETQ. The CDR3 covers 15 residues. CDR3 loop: CASSLLASSYNEQFF. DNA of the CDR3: TGCGCCAGCAGCTTGCTCGCGAGCTCCTACAATGAGCAGTTCTTC.

CDR3 residues: CATSTSPGTYNEQFF. DNA for the CDR3: TGTGCCACCAGCACCTCTCCAGGGACCTACAATGAGCAGTTCTTC. The chain uses TRBV15 and TRBJ2-1; TRBD1 is a possible D gene (5 bases). Germline lookup yields CDR1 LNHNV and CDR2 YYDKDF (reference sequence). There are 15 residues in the CDR3. V lost 4 bases and J lost 2, with 12 bases in between.

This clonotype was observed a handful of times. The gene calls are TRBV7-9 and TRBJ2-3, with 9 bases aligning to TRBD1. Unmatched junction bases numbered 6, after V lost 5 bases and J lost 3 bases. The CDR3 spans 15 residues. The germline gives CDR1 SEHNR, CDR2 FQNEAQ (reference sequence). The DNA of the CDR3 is TGTGCCAGCAGCCCCCCGGGACAGGGAACAGATACGCAGTATTTT. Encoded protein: CASSPPGQGTDTQYF.

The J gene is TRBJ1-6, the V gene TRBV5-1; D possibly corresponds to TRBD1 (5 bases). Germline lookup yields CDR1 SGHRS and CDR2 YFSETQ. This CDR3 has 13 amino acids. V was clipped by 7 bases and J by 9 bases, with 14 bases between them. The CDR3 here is CASCGGDGSPLHF. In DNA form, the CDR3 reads TGCGCCAGCTGCGGGGGTGATGGTTCACCCCTCCACTTT. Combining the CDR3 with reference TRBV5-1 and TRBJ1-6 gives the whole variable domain KAGVTQTPRYLIKTRGQQVTLSCSPISGHRSVSWYQQTPGQGLQFLFEYFSETQRNKGNFPGRFSGRQFSNSRSEMNVSTLELGDSALYLCASCGGDGSPLHFGNGTRLTVT.

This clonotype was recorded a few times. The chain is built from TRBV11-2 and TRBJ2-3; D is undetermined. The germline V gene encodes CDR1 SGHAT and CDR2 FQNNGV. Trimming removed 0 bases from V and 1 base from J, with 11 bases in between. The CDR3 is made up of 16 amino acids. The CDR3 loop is CASSLEARLGTDTQYF. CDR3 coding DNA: TGTGCCAGCAGCTTAGAAGCTAGGTTGGGCACAGATACGCAGTATTTT. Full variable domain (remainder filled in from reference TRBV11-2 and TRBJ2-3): EAGVAQSPRYKIIEKRQSVAFWCNPISGHATLYWYQQILGQGPKLLIQFQNNGVVDDSQLPKDRFSAERLKGVDSTLKIQPAKLEDSAVYLCASSLEARLGTDTQYFGPGTRLTVL.

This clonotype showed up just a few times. In DNA form, the CDR3 reads TGTGCCAGCAGCCCCTCGCAGGATACGCAGTATTTT. Translation: CASSPSQDTQYF. This chain joins TRBV6-1 and TRBJ2-3, with D hard to call. Germline V gene data show CDR1 as MNHNS and CDR2 as SASEGT. This CDR3 is 12 amino acids long. V lost 6 bases to trimming and J lost 6 bases, with 10 bases between them.

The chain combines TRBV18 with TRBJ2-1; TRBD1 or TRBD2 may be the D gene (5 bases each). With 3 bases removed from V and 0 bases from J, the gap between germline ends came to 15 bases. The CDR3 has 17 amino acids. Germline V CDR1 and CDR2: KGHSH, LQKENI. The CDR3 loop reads CASSPGVDTSSYNEQFF. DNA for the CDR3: TGTGCCAGCTCACCGGGGGTAGACACGAGCTCCTACAATGAGCAGTTCTTC. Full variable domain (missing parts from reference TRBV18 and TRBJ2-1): NAGVMQNPRHLVRRRGQEARLRCSPMKGHSHVYWYRQLPEEGLKFMVYLQKENIIDESGMPKERFSAEFPKEGPSILRIQQVVRGDSAAYFCASSPGVDTSSYNEQFFGPGTRLTVL.

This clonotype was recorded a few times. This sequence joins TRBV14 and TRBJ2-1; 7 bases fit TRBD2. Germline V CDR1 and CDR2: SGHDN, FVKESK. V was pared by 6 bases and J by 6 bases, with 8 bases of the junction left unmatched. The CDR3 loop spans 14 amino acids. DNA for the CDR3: TGTGCCAGCAGTCCGACTAGCTGGGCCAATGAGCAGTTCTTC. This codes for CASSPTSWANEQFF.

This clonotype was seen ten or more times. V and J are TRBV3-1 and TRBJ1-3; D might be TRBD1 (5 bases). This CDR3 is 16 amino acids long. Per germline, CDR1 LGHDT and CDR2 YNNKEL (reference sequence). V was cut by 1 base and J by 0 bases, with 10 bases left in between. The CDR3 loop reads CASSQGGGNSGNTIYF. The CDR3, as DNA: TGTGCCAGCAGCCAAGGGGGGGGTAACTCTGGAAACACCATATATTTT.